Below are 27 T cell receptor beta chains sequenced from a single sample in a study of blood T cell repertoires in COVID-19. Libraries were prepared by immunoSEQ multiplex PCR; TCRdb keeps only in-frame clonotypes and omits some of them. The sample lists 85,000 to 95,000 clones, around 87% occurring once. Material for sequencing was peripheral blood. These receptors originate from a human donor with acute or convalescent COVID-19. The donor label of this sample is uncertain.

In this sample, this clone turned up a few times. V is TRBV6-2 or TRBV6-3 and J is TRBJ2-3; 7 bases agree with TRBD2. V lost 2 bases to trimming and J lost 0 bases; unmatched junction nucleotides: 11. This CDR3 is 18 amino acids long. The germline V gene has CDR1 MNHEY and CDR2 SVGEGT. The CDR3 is CASSYKRGSGQSTDTQYF. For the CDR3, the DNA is TGTGCCAGCAGTTACAAGAGGGGTAGCGGGCAAAGCACAGATACGCAGTATTTT.

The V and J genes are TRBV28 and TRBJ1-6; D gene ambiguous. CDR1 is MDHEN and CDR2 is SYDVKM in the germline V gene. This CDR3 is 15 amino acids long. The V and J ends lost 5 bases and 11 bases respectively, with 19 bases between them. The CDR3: CASSNPASVATPLHF. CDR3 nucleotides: TGTGCCAGCAGTAATCCCGCCTCGGTAGCGACACCCCTCCACTTT.

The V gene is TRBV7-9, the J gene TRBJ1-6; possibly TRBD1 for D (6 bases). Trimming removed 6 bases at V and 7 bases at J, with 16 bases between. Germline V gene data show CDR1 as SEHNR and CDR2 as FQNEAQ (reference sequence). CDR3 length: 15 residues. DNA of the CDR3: TGTGCCAGCAGAGCTCGACCAGGGGTCAATTCACCCCTCCACTTT. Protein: CASRARPGVNSPLHF.

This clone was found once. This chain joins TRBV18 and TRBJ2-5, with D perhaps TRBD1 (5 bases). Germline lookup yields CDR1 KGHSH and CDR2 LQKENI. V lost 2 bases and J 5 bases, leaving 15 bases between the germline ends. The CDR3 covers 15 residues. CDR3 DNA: TGTGCCAGCTCACCAAGAGAGACCGCAGGGGAGACCCAGTACTTC. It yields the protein CASSPRETAGETQYF.

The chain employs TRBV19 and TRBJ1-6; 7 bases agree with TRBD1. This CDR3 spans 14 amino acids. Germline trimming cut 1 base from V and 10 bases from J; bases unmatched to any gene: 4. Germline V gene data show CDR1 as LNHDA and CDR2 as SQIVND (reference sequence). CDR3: CASSIGQGRSPLHF. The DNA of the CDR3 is TGTGCCAGTAGTATAGGACAGGGCAGATCACCCCTCCACTTT.

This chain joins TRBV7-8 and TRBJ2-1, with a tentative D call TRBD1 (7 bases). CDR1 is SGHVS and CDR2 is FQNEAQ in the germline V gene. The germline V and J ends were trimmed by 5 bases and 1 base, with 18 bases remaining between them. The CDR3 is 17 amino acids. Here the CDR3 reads CASSPRPGGSSYNEQFF. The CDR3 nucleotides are TGTGCCAGCAGCCCTAGGCCAGGGGGGAGTTCCTACAATGAGCAGTTCTTC.

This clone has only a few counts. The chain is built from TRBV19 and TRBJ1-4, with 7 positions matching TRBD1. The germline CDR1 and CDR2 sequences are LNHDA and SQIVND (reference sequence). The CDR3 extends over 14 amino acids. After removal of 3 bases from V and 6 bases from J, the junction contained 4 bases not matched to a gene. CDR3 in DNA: TGTGCCAGTAGTATCTGGACAGGTCATGAAAAACTGTTTTTT. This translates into CASSIWTGHEKLFF.

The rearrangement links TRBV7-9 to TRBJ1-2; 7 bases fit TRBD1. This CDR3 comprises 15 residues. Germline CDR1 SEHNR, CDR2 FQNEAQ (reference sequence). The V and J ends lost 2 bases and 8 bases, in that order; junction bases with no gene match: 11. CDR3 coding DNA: TGTGCCAGCAGCTTACAGGGATCAGGGGGTGAGGGCTACACCTTC. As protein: CASSLQGSGGEGYTF.

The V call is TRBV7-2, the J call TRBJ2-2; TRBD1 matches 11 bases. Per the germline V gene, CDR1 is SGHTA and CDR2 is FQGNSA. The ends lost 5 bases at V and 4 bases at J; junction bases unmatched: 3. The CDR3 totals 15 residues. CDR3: CASSPDRGRTGELFF. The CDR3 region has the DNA TGTGCCAGCAGCCCGGACAGGGGGCGCACCGGGGAGCTGTTTTTT.

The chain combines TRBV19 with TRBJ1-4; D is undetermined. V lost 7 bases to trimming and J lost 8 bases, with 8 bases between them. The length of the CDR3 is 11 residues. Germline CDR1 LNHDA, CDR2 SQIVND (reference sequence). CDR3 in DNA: TGTGCCAGTAACGACAAGGAAAAACTGTTTTTT. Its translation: CASNDKEKLFF.

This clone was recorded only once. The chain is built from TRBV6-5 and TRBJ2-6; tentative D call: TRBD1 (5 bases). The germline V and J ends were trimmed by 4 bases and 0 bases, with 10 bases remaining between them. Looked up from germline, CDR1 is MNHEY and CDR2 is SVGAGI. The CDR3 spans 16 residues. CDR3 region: CASSWGRSSGANVLTF. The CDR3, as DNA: TGTGCCAGCAGTTGGGGCAGGAGCTCTGGGGCCAACGTCCTGACTTTC.

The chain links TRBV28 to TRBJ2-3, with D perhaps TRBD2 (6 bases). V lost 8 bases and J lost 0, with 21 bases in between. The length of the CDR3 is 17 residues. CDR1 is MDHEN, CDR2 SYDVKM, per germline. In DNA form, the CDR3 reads TGTGCCAGCCTCTCCACGTGGGCCGGGACTAGCACAGATACGCAGTATTTT. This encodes CASLSTWAGTSTDTQYF.

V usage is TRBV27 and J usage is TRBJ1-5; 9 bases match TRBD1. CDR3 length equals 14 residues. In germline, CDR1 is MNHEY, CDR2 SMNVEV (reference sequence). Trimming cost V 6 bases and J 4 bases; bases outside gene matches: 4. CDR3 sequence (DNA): TGTGCCAGCAGGACAGGGGGACAGAATCAGCCCCAGCATTTT. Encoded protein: CASRTGGQNQPQHF.

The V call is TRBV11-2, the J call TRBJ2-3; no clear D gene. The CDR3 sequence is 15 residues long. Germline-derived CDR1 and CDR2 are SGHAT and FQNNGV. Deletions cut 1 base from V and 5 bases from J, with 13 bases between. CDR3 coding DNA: TGTGCCAGCAGCTTAGCCGGTGTGCATCGAGATACGCAGTATTTT. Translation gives CASSLAGVHRDTQYF.

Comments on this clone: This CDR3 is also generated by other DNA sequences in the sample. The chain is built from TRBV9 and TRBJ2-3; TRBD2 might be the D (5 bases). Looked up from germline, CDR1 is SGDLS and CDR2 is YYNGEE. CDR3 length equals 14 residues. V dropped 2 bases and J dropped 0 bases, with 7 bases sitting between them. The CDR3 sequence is CASSVGGSTDTQYF. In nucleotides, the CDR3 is TGTGCCAGCAGCGTTGGCGGGAGCACAGATACGCAGTATTTT.

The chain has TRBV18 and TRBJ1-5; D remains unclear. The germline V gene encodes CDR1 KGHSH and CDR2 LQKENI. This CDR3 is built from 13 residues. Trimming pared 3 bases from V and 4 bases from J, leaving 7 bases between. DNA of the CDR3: TGTGCCAGCTCACCCGGGGAAAATCAGCCCCAGCATTTT. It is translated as CASSPGENQPQHF.

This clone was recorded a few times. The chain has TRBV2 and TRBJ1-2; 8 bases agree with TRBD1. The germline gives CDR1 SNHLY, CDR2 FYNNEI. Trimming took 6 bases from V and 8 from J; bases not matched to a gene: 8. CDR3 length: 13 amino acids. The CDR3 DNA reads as TGTGCCAGCAGCCTACAGGGGGACGGCGGCTACACCTTC. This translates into CASSLQGDGGYTF.

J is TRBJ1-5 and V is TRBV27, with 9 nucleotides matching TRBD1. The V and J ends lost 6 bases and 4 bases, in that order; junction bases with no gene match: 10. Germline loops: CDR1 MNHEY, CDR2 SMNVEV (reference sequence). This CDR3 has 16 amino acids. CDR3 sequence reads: CASRSTGGTGNQPQHF. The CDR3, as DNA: TGTGCCAGCAGATCAACGGGAGGGACAGGGAATCAGCCCCAGCATTTT.

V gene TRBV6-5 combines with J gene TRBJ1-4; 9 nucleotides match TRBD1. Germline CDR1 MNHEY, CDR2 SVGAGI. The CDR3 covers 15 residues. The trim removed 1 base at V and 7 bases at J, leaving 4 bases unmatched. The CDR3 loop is CASSYLQGAGEKLFF. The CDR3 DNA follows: TGTGCCAGCAGTTACTTACAGGGGGCAGGTGAAAAACTGTTTTTT.

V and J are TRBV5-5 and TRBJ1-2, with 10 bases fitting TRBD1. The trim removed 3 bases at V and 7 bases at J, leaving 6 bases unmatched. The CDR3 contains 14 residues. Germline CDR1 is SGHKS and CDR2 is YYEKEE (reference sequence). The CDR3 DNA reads TGTGCCAGCAGCTCCCGACAGGGGGCGGGTGGCTACACCTTC. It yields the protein CASSSRQGAGGYTF.

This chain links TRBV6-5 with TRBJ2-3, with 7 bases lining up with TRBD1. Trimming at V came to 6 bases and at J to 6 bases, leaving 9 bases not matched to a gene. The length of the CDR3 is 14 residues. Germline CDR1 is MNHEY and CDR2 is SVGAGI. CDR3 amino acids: CASSRQGIGDTQYF. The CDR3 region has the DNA TGTGCCAGCAGCAGACAGGGAATAGGGGATACGCAGTATTTT.

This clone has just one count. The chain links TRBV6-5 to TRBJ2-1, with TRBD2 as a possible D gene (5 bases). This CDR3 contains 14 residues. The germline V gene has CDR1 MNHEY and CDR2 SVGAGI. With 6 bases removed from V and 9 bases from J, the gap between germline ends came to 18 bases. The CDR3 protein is CASRRAPGSREQFF. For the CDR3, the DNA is TGTGCCAGCAGACGGGCCCCGGGGTCCCGTGAGCAGTTCTTC.

The CDR3 DNA reads as TGTGCCAGCAGCGTAGCCGGGGAGGGGACTCTTTCCTACGAGCAGTACTTC. Translation gives CASSVAGEGTLSYEQYF. This rearrangement joins TRBV9 to TRBJ2-7, with 7 bases aligning to TRBD2. Trimming removed 0 bases from V and 1 base from J; junction bases left unmatched: 10. Germline loops: CDR1 SGDLS, CDR2 YYNGEE. The CDR3 totals 17 residues.

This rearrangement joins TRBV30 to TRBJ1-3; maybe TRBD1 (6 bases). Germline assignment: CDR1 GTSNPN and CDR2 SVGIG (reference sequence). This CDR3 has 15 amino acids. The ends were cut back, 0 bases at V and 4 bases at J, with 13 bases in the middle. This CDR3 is CAWSVRGGLGNTIYF. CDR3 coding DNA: TGTGCCTGGAGTGTACGGGGGGGGCTCGGAAACACCATATATTTT.

CDR3 sequence: CASTPLPGIREQYF. The CDR3 region has the DNA TGCGCCAGCACCCCTCTCCCAGGAATAAGGGAGCAGTACTTC. The chain uses TRBV5-1 and TRBJ2-7; no firm D call. From germline, CDR1 is SGHRS and CDR2 YFSETQ. V lost 6 bases and J 7 bases, leaving 20 bases between the germline ends. The CDR3 loop spans 14 amino acids.

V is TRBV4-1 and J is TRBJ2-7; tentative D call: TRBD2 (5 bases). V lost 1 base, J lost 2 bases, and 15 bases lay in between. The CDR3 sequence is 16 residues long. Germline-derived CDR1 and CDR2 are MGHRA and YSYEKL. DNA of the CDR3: TGCGCCAGCAGCCAAGTCGCCGGGGTTAGACCCTACGAGCAGTACTTC. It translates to CASSQVAGVRPYEQYF.

CDR3 sequence: CASSRTAATEAFF. CDR3 bases: TGTGCCAGCAGCCGGACAGCAGCGACTGAAGCTTTCTTT. This chain connects TRBV12-3 or TRBV12-4 to TRBJ1-1, with TRBD1 as a possible D gene (6 bases). There are 13 residues in the CDR3. Between the trimmed V and J ends, which lost 6 bases and 5 bases, there was a span of 13 bases.